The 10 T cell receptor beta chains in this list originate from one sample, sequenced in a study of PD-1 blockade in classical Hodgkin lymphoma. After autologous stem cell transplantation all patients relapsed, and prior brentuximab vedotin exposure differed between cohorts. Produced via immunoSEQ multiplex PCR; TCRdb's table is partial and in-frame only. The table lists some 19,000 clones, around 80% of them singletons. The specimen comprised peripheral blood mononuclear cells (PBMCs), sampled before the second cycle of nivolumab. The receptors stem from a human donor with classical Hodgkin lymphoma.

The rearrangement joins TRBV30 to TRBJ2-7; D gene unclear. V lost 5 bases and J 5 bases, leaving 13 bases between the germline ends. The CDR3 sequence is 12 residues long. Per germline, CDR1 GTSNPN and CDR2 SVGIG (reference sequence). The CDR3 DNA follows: TGTGCCTGGGGCCCACGAGATGACGAGCAGTACTTC. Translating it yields CAWGPRDDEQYF.

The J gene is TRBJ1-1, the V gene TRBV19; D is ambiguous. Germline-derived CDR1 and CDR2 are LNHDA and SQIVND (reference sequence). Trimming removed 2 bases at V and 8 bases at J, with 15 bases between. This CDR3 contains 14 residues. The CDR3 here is CASSIYGLGGEAFF. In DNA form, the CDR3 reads TGTGCCAGTAGTATATACGGCCTGGGCGGGGAAGCTTTCTTT.

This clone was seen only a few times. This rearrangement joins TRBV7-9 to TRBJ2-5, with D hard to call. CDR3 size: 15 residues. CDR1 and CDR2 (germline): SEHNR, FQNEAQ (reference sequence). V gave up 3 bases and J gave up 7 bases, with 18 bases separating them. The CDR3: CASSFSETATGTQYF. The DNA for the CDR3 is TGTGCCAGCAGCTTCTCCGAGACCGCAACGGGGACCCAGTACTTC.

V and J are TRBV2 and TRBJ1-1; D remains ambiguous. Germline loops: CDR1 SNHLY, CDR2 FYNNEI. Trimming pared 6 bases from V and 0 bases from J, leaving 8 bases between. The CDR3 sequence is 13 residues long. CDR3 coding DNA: TGTGCCAGCAGGGAACACCTGAACACTGAAGCTTTCTTT. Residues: CASREHLNTEAFF.

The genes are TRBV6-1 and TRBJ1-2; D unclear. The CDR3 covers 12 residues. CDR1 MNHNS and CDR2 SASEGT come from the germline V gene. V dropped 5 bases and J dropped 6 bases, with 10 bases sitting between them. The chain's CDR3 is CASSSGVDGYTF. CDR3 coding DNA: TGTGCCAGCAGTTCCGGGGTGGATGGCTACACCTTC.

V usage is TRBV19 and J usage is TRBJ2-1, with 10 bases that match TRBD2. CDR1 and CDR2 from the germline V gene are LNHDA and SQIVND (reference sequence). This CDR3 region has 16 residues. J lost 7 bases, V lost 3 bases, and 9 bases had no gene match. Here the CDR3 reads CASSISRLAGVNEQFF. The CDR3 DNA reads TGTGCCAGTAGTATTTCTCGGCTAGCGGGAGTTAATGAGCAGTTCTTC.

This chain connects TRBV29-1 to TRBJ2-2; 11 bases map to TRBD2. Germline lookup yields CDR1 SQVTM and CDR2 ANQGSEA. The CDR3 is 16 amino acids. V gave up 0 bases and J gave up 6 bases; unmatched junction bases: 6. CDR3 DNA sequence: TGCAGCGTTGAAGATTCTAGCGGGAGGTTCCCCGGGGAGCTGTTTTTT. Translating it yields CSVEDSSGRFPGELFF.

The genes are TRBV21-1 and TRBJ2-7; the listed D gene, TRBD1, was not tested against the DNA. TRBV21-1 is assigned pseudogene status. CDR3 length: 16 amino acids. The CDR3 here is CASRKKIGTGWYEQYF. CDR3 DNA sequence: TGTGCCAGCAGAAAAAAAATCGGGACAGGGTGGTACGAGCAGTACTTC.

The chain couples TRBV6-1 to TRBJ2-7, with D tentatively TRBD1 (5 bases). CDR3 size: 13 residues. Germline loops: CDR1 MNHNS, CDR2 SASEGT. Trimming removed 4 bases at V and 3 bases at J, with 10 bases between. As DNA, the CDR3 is TGTGCCAGCAGTGCTGGACACCACTACGAGCAGTACTTC. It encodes CASSAGHHYEQYF.

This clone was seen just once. The CDR3, as DNA: TGTGCCAGCTCCCCCGGACTTGATGAAAAACTGTTTTTT. Amino acids: CASSPGLDEKLFF. V is TRBV18 and J is TRBJ1-4; D is unclear. Looked up from germline, CDR1 is KGHSH and CDR2 is LQKENI. The germline V and J ends were trimmed by 6 bases and 6 bases, with 11 bases remaining between them. CDR3 length: 13 amino acids.